One sample yielded the 6 T cell receptor beta chains listed below, sequenced in a study of T cell clonality in common variable immunodeficiency. The table came from immunoSEQ multiplex PCR; TCRdb's copy has only in-frame clones and leaves some out. The data list tens of thousands of clones, none observed once; approximately 2.8% falls to the top ten. Source material: peripheral blood mononuclear cells. The receptors here all came from a person aged 18 to 75 in good health.

This clone was seen at least ten times. Read coverage stops 3 residues before the CDR3 terminus; the germline J gene supplies the remainder. J is TRBJ2-7 and V is TRBV30; maybe TRBD1 (6 bases). Germline CDR1 and CDR2: GTSNPN and SVGIG (reference sequence). Trimming removed 8 bases at V and 3 bases at J, with 14 bases between. CDR3 length: 12 residues. CDR3 DNA, as far as it was read: TGTGCCGGTTTGGGACACTACTACGAG. This encodes CAGLGHYYE. The complete CDR3 reads CAGLGHYYEQYF.

This clone came up a few times. The observed sequence ends 3 residues before the CDR3 terminus, with the missing tail filled in from the germline J gene. The chain uses TRBV5-1 and TRBJ2-1; 13 bases agree with TRBD2. V lost 3 bases to trimming and J lost 2 bases; unmatched junction nucleotides: 2. There are 16 residues in the CDR3. Germline assignment: CDR1 SGHRS and CDR2 YFSETQ. CDR3 sequence reads: CASSSGLAGAYNEQFF. The sequenced CDR3 bases are TGCGCCAGCAGCTCCGGACTAGCGGGGGCCTACAATGAG. Drawing the rest from reference TRBV5-1 and TRBJ2-1, the complete variable domain is KAGVTQTPRYLIKTRGQQVTLSCSPISGHRSVSWYQQTPGQGLQFLFEYFSETQRNKGNFPGRFSGRQFSNSRSEMNVSTLELGDSALYLCASSSGLAGAYNEQFFGPGTRLTVL.

There are many counts of this clone. The read comes to an end 3 residues before the CDR3 does, leaving the germline J gene to fill in the end. The genes are TRBV5-1 and TRBJ2-1; 10 bases fit TRBD2. Unmatched junction bases numbered 10, after V lost 5 bases and J lost 5 bases. The CDR3 covers 16 residues. From germline, CDR1 is SGHRS and CDR2 YFSETQ. The sequenced part of the CDR3 DNA is TGCGCCAGCAGAAACCTAGCGGGAGTGCCCCACAATGAG. Translating it yields CASRNLAGVPHNE. The complete CDR3 sequence is CASRNLAGVPHNEQFF.

This clone was observed a handful of times. The read comes to an end 3 residues before the CDR3 does, leaving the germline J gene to fill in the end. V usage is TRBV18 and J usage is TRBJ1-1; 11 positions match TRBD1. Germline values: CDR1 KGHSH, CDR2 LQKENI. V gave up 1 base and J gave up 5 bases; unmatched junction bases: 3. The CDR3 totals 15 residues. CDR3 sequence: CASSPLGTGGTEAFF. The covered CDR3 bases are TGTGCCAGCTCACCACTGGGGACAGGGGGGACTGAA.

At least ten counts were recorded for this clone. The read is 3 residues too short to cover the CDR3 end, so that end is filled in from the germline J gene. The genes are TRBV19 and TRBJ1-6, with TRBD1 matching 9 bases. This CDR3 comprises 14 residues. The ends lost 4 bases at V and 10 bases at J; junction bases unmatched: 5. In germline, CDR1 is LNHDA, CDR2 SQIVND (reference sequence). Incomplete CDR3 DNA: TGTGCCAGTAGTAATGACAGGGGGAACTCACCC. It specifies CASSNDRGNSP. The full CDR3 reads CASSNDRGNSPLHF.

This clone was detected ten times or more. The read gets to within 3 residues of the CDR3 end, and the germline J gene fills in the rest. This chain connects TRBV10-3 to TRBJ2-5; D call uncertain. V was shortened by 3 bases and J by 0 bases, with 5 bases between the two germline ends. Germline V gene data show CDR1 as ENHRY and CDR2 as SYGVKD. There are 13 residues in the CDR3. The CDR3 protein is CAISDQNQETQYF. CDR3 DNA (partial): TGTGCCATCAGTGATCAAAACCAAGAGACC.